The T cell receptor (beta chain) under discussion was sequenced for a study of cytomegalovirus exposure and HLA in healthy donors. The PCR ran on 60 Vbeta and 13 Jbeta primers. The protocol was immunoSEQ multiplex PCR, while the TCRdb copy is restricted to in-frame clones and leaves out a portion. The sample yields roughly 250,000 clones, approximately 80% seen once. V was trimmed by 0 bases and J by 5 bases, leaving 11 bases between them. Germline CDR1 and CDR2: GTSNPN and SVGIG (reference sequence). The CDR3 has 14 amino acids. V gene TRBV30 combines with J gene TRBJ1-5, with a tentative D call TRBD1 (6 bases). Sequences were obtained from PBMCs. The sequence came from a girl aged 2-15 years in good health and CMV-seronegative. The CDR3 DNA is TGTGCCTGGAGTGTAGCGGGGGCCTATCAGCCCCAGCATTTT. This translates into CAWSVAGAYQPQHF.